The sequence of this TCR beta chain was determined in a study of T cell repertoires in cytomegalovirus infection. Overall study: Public TCR beta signatures marked donors with CMV infection and the matching HLA.

The table lists this clonotype with a few counts. Its target is unknown. Study findings and constraints: Cumulative public TCR beta family frequency identified CMV carriers with the relevant HLA. HLA-C-restricted CMV clonotypes gave the most frequent clonotype in two of eight donors.

MiXCR, run by TCRdb on the reads, gives a single entry per CDR3 protein. In the table there are about 600,000 distinct CDR3 sequences, 20% to 25% of which are singletons. The V gene lost 5 bases and the J gene lost 4 bases, with 11 bases spanning the gap. The CDR3 loop spans 13 amino acids. Germline-derived CDR1 and CDR2 are MNHNS and SASEGT. V and J are TRBV6-1 and TRBJ1-1; D is unclear. This clonotype was obtained from a human donor in good health (CMV status not recorded). Some clones in this sample may be carry-over from other donors' samples. The sequenced material came from CD8+ T cells from PBMCs. The CDR3 loop is CASSLVPGTEAFF. The CDR3 DNA sequence: TGTGCCAGCAGTCTAGTCCCGGGCACTGAAGCTTTCTTT.